These 22 T cell receptor beta chains share one sample of origin, sequenced in a study of T-cell memory formation after mild COVID-19. Via MiXCR, TCRdb re-called the 5' RACE reads, giving one row per CDR3 protein. The profile shows almost 550,000 distinct CDR3 sequences, roughly 22% of them singletons. Sequenced sample: PBMCs or a T cell subset sorted from them (not recorded which). These receptors came from an adult woman who had mild COVID-19 (a few samples of this study predate the infection). Cell type and time point are not known.

J is TRBJ2-7 and V is TRBV10-3; 10 bases line up with TRBD2. Germline V lookup: CDR1 ENHRY, CDR2 SYGVKD. The J segment lost 4 bases and the V segment lost 2 bases, leaving 2 bases of the junction unmatched. There are 14 residues in the CDR3. The CDR3 sequence is CAISEPGLAYEQYF. The CDR3 coding sequence is TGTGCCATCAGTGAGCCGGGACTAGCGTACGAGCAGTACTTC.

Regarding this clonotype: This could be a read error, since a much larger clone is one nucleotide away. The chain recombines TRBV5-1 with TRBJ2-1; 14 nucleotides align to TRBD2. The CDR3 is 15 amino acids. The germline CDR1 and CDR2 sequences are SGHRS and YFSETQ. The trim removed 4 bases at V and 5 bases at J, leaving 2 bases unmatched. DNA of the CDR3: TGCGCCAGCAGCCGGGGACTAGCGGGGGACAATGAGCAGTTCTTC. Its translation is CASSRGLAGDNEQFF.

The rearrangement uses TRBV2 and TRBJ2-1; D remains ambiguous. Germline V lookup: CDR1 SNHLY, CDR2 FYNNEI. This CDR3 comprises 15 residues. The V gene lost 2 bases and the J gene lost 8 bases, with 16 bases spanning the gap. This chain's CDR3 is CASSEYLRLGDEQFF. CDR3 sequence (DNA): TGTGCCAGCAGTGAATATCTCAGGCTCGGCGATGAGCAGTTCTTC.

This clonotype came up many times. This rearrangement joins TRBV5-1 to TRBJ1-1; D not certain. The CDR3 runs to 17 residues. V lost 4 bases to trimming and J lost 8 bases, with 27 bases between them. CDR1 SGHRS and CDR2 YFSETQ come from the germline V gene. CDR3 coding DNA: TGCGCCAGCAGCCCGTCGGGAACATTGCGGGTACAGAGAGAAGCTTTCTTT. Amino acid sequence: CASSPSGTLRVQREAFF.

This clonotype was recorded at least ten times. V is TRBV18 and J is TRBJ2-1; D uncertain. V was trimmed by 3 bases and J by 7 bases, leaving 7 bases between them. CDR3 length: 12 residues. Germline-derived CDR1 and CDR2 are KGHSH and LQKENI. The DNA of the CDR3 is TGTGCCAGCTCACCGCATGCGAATGAGCAGTTCTTC. Encoded protein: CASSPHANEQFF.

V and J are TRBV6-2 or TRBV6-3 and TRBJ1-1; D unresolved. V lost 8 bases and J 1 base, leaving 14 bases between the germline ends. From germline, CDR1 is MNHEY and CDR2 SVGEGT. CDR3 length: 14 amino acids. The CDR3 nucleotides read TGTGCCAGCGGCCGTGCCCAGAAGAACACTGAAGCTTTCTTT. This encodes CASGRAQKNTEAFF.

On this clonotype itself: One end of the junction is discordant with germline, which a read error may explain. The V call is TRBV7-7, the J call TRBJ2-3; D perhaps matches TRBD2 (5 bases). The CDR3 contains 15 residues. Germline values: CDR1 SSHAT, CDR2 FNYEAQ (reference sequence). CDR3 loop: CASSLRLASTDTQYF. CDR3 sequence (DNA): TGTGCTAGCAGCTTAAGGCTAGCTAGCACAGATACGCAGTATTTT.

This clonotype came up a few times. V gene TRBV20-1 combines with J gene TRBJ2-1; a possible D gene is TRBD2 (6 bases). Looked up from germline, CDR1 is DFQATT and CDR2 is SNEGSKA (reference sequence). V was shortened by 1 base and J by 15 bases, with 13 bases between the two germline ends. CDR3 length: 11 residues. CDR3 bases: TGCAGTGCTAGAGTGGCGGGGAGGATGTTCTTC. Protein sequence: CSARVAGRMFF.

The chain uses TRBV2 and TRBJ2-4; D unclear. CDR1 is SNHLY and CDR2 is FYNNEI in the germline V gene. V was trimmed by 3 bases and J by 2 bases, leaving 23 bases between them. CDR3 length equals 19 residues. The CDR3 nucleotides read TGTGCCAGCAGTGAGTCTCGCCGTCGGAATACCCCTCCCAAAAACATTCAGTACTTC. This codes for CASSESRRRNTPPKNIQYF.

The gene calls are TRBV4-1 and TRBJ2-7; D is ambiguous. The CDR3 spans 14 residues. The V end lost 1 base, the J end lost 3 bases, and 10 bases lay between the germline ends. Germline V gives CDR1 MGHRA, CDR2 YSYEKL. The CDR3 bases are TGCGCCAGCAGCCAAGGGACGGGCCACTACGAGCAGTACTTC. It yields the protein CASSQGTGHYEQYF.

This chain uses TRBV3-1 with TRBJ2-7; D is undetermined. The CDR3 length is 15 residues. Germline CDR1 is LGHDT and CDR2 is YNNKEL (reference sequence). Trimming took off 0 bases at V and 3 bases at J, with 12 bases between the two ends. In DNA form, the CDR3 reads TGTGCCAGCAGCCAAGATCCGGGTCTCTTCTACGAGCAGTACTTC. This sequence encodes CASSQDPGLFYEQYF.

This clonotype was recorded a few times. This chain connects TRBV5-1 to TRBJ1-6, with D hard to call. The CDR3 runs 15 residues. Between the trimmed V and J ends, which lost 4 bases and 6 bases, there was a span of 14 bases. Per germline, CDR1 SGHRS and CDR2 YFSETQ. The CDR3 protein is CASSPRFEGNSPLHF. CDR3 DNA: TGCGCCAGCAGCCCCCGCTTCGAGGGTAATTCACCCCTCCACTTT.

The gene calls are TRBV6-5 and TRBJ1-2; possible D gene TRBD1, 6 bases. The CDR3 has 13 amino acids. Germline V CDR1 and CDR2: MNHEY, SVGAGI. V was shortened by 5 bases and J by 3 bases, with 10 bases between the two germline ends. The CDR3 region has the DNA TGTGCCAGCAGTATTGGGACATACTATGGCTACACCTTC. Its protein is CASSIGTYYGYTF.

V is TRBV12-3 or TRBV12-4 and J is TRBJ1-2, with 8 bases identical to TRBD1. This CDR3 contains 13 residues. V trimming: 6 bases; J trimming: 8 bases; junction bases outside the gene matches: 8. The CDR3 sequence: CASRVGQGGGYTF. Written as DNA, the CDR3 is TGTGCCAGCAGGGTCGGACAGGGTGGCGGCTACACCTTC.

V usage is TRBV4-2 and J usage is TRBJ1-1; the match to TRBD1 covers 9 bases. V lost 4 bases, J lost 3 bases, and 21 bases stayed unmatched. The CDR3 is made up of 20 amino acids. CDR1 and CDR2 (germline): LGHNA, YNFKEQ. The DNA for the CDR3 is TGTGCCAGCAGCCTACGGTGGGACAGGGAAATCCCCGCAATAGACACTGAAGCTTTCTTT. It yields the protein CASSLRWDREIPAIDTEAFF.

This clonotype was picked up a small number of times. The chain uses TRBV27 and TRBJ2-1; 8 bases are a match to TRBD1. Germline V gene data show CDR1 as MNHEY and CDR2 as SMNVEV (reference sequence). This CDR3 has 15 amino acids. J lost 10 bases, V lost 5 bases, and 13 bases had no gene match. The DNA of the CDR3 is TGTGCCAGCAGTCCCGACAGGGGTCCACGTTTGGAGCAGTTCTTC. Amino acids: CASSPDRGPRLEQFF.

The V gene is TRBV19, the J gene TRBJ1-1; 9 nucleotides line up with TRBD1. The germline V gene has CDR1 LNHDA and CDR2 SQIVND (reference sequence). Germline trimming cut 5 bases from V and 5 bases from J; bases unmatched to any gene: 9. This CDR3 contains 15 residues. The CDR3 nucleotides read TGTGCCAGTAGTCCTCATACAGGGGGCGGAACTGAAGCTTTCTTT. It specifies CASSPHTGGGTEAFF.

This clonotype was seen repeatedly, ten times or more. The chain is built from TRBV7-6 and TRBJ2-1; 9 bases map to TRBD2. The CDR3 totals 17 residues. Trimming removed 2 bases from V and 6 bases from J; junction bases left unmatched: 11. Germline V CDR1 and CDR2: SGHVS, FNYEAQ. The CDR3 loop reads CASSLFFGGGAVNEQFF. CDR3 nucleotide sequence: TGTGCCAGCAGCTTATTTTTCGGCGGGGGGGCTGTCAATGAGCAGTTCTTC.

The chain recombines TRBV11-2 with TRBJ2-1; 7 bases align to TRBD2. The J segment lost 8 bases and the V segment lost 2 bases, leaving 21 bases of the junction unmatched. The CDR3 is made up of 19 amino acids. Germline V gene data show CDR1 as SGHAT and CDR2 as FQNNGV. The CDR3 DNA is TGTGCCAGCAGCTTAATTTCGGGCGGGGAGGGGCCCGGGGAGGATGAGCAGTTCTTC. Amino acids: CASSLISGGEGPGEDEQFF.

This clonotype came up a few times. The gene calls are TRBV2 and TRBJ1-5; the D is unclear. This CDR3 is built from 14 residues. The V end was cut by 1 base, the J end by 4 bases, with 8 bases between. CDR1 and CDR2 (germline): SNHLY, FYNNEI. The CDR3 protein is CASSEVGRNQPQHF. CDR3 nucleotide sequence: TGTGCCAGCAGTGAAGTAGGGAGGAATCAGCCCCAGCATTTT.

The chain employs TRBV7-9 and TRBJ1-2; TRBD1 matches at 9 bases. Germline CDR1 SEHNR, CDR2 FQNEAQ (reference sequence). The junction had 7 bases not matched to a gene; V was cut back by 5 bases and J by 3 bases. CDR3 length: 15 residues. The CDR3 region is CASSEAGQGYYGYTF. The DNA for the CDR3 is TGTGCCAGCAGCGAGGCGGGACAGGGATACTATGGCTACACCTTC.

The table lists this clonotype with a few counts. V is TRBV5-1 and J is TRBJ2-7; 8 nucleotides align to TRBD1. Trimming at V came to 0 bases and at J to 5 bases, leaving 4 bases not matched to a gene. The CDR3 loop spans 14 amino acids. Per germline, CDR1 SGHRS and CDR2 YFSETQ. DNA of the CDR3: TGCGCCAGCAGCTTGGGTGGACAGGGCGACGAGCAGTACTTC. Its translation: CASSLGGQGDEQYF. The complete variable domain, with remaining parts taken from reference TRBV5-1 and TRBJ2-7, reads KAGVTQTPRYLIKTRGQQVTLSCSPISGHRSVSWYQQTPGQGLQFLFEYFSETQRNKGNFPGRFSGRQFSNSRSEMNVSTLELGDSALYLCASSLGGQGDEQYFGPGTRLTVT.